This passage covers 13 T cell receptor beta chains from one sample sequenced in a study of T cells in Graves' hyperthyroidism and ophthalmopathy. From RNA transcripts, TCR beta CDR3 regions were amplified. With the HTBI primer set, the TCR CDR3 went through a first round of RT-PCR. TCRdb re-called the multiplex PCR reads through MiXCR, storing one row per CDR3 protein. The table shows approximately 430,000 distinct CDR3 sequences, with approximately 14% occurring only once. What was sequenced was blood. These TCRs come from a woman younger than 35 with Graves' hyperthyroidism.

This chain uses TRBV5-1 with TRBJ1-4, with D unclear. The germline V gene has CDR1 SGHRS and CDR2 YFSETQ. The germline V and J ends were trimmed by 2 bases and 4 bases, with 12 bases remaining between them. The CDR3 length is 15 residues. In DNA form, the CDR3 reads TGCGCCAGCAGCTTCCGACACGACGTTAATGAAAAACTGTTTTTT. The encoded protein is CASSFRHDVNEKLFF. Based on the CDR3 plus reference TRBV5-1 and TRBJ1-4, the full variable domain is KAGVTQTPRYLIKTRGQQVTLSCSPISGHRSVSWYQQTPGQGLQFLFEYFSETQRNKGNFPGRFSGRQFSNSRSEMNVSTLELGDSALYLCASSFRHDVNEKLFFGSGTQLSVL.

This rearrangement joins TRBV19 to TRBJ2-1; 7 positions match TRBD1. CDR3 length equals 13 residues. Germline values: CDR1 LNHDA, CDR2 SQIVND (reference sequence). The V segment lost 6 bases and the J segment 6 bases; nucleotides outside the gene matches: 5. This chain's CDR3 is CASRVGTVNEQFF. The CDR3 coding sequence is TGTGCCAGTAGGGTGGGGACAGTCAATGAGCAGTTCTTC. The complete variable domain, with remaining parts taken from reference TRBV19 and TRBJ2-1, reads DGGITQSPKYLFRKEGQNVTLSCEQNLNHDAMYWYRQDPGQGLRLIYYSQIVNDFQKGDIAEGYSVSREKKESFPLTVTSAQKNPTAFYLCASRVGTVNEQFFGPGTRLTVL.

Details on this clonotype: This sequence may be a read error, since a much larger clone differs from it by one base. Because the CDR3's place on the DNA is in doubt, the DNA is left out and the CDR3 is given as listed by TCRdb. The CDR3 spells CASSTSGHLPGNTIYF. The chain joins TRBV6-5 to TRBJ1-3; the table's D gene call, TRBD1, was not cross checked with the DNA. Including both end residues, the CDR3 is 16 amino acids long. Germline-derived CDR1 and CDR2 are MNHEY and SVGAGI.

This clonotype was seen ten or more times. The rearrangement uses TRBV7-3 and TRBJ1-5; D remains unclear. CDR3 length equals 13 residues. V shed 5 bases and J shed 4 bases, with 9 bases lying between them. From germline, CDR1 is SGHTA and CDR2 FQGTGA. CDR3 DNA: TGTGCCAGCAGCCAAGGGAGAAATCAGCCCCAGCATTTT. It translates to CASSQGRNQPQHF.

This clonotype was counted many times. V is TRBV3-1 and J is TRBJ2-5; D is perhaps TRBD1 (5 bases). Germline CDR1 and CDR2: LGHDT and YNNKEL (reference sequence). The CDR3 covers 16 residues. V was shortened by 1 base and J by 1 base, with 13 bases between the two germline ends. CDR3: CASSQALWGPQETQYF. The CDR3 DNA sequence: TGTGCCAGCAGCCAAGCCTTGTGGGGCCCCCAAGAGACCCAGTACTTC.

This clonotype came up many times. The genes are TRBV7-9 and TRBJ2-3; perhaps TRBD2 as D (5 bases). This CDR3 is 15 amino acids long. V lost 3 bases and J 2 bases, leaving 12 bases between the germline ends. Germline CDR1 reads SEHNR; CDR2 reads FQNEAQ (reference sequence). CDR3 sequence reads: CASSFTGSPTDTQYF. CDR3 sequence (DNA): TGTGCCAGCAGCTTTACGGGGAGCCCCACAGATACGCAGTATTTT.

The CDR3 spells CATSRGPIYEQYF. CDR3 DNA sequence: TGTGCCACCAGCAGAGGACCGATTTACGAGCAGTACTTC. V usage is TRBV15 and J usage is TRBJ2-7, with D uncertain. This CDR3 region has 13 residues. Germline CDR1 is LNHNV and CDR2 is YYDKDF (reference sequence). Trimming took off 1 base at V and 4 bases at J, with 8 bases between the two ends. Looking up the rest from reference TRBV15 and TRBJ2-7 gives the full variable domain: DAMVIQNPRYQVTQFGKPVTLSCSQTLNHNVMYWYQQKSSQAPKLLFHYYDKDFNNEADTPDNFQSRRPNTSFCFLDIRSPGLGDTAMYLCATSRGPIYEQYFGPGTRLTVT.

This clonotype was picked up many times. The genes are TRBV5-6 and TRBJ1-2, with D unresolved. The V gene's germline CDR1 is SGHDT and CDR2 YYEEEE. The V end lost 0 bases, the J end lost 2 bases, and 11 bases lay between the germline ends. This CDR3 is built from 15 residues. CDR3 protein: CASSLGRIANYGYTF. As DNA, the CDR3 is TGTGCCAGCAGCTTGGGACGGATAGCCAACTATGGCTACACCTTC.

Ten or more counts support this clonotype. This sequence joins TRBV6-1 and TRBJ2-1; 10 bases line up with TRBD2. This CDR3 is built from 17 residues. V was pared by 6 bases and J by 2 bases, with 10 bases of the junction left unmatched. Germline V gene lookup returns CDR1 MNHNS and CDR2 SASEGT. In DNA, the CDR3 is TGTGCCAGCAGAATTGCTAGCGGGAGTGGTGCCTACAATGAGCAGTTCTTC. It specifies CASRIASGSGAYNEQFF.

In this sample, this clonotype turned up a few times. The chain has TRBV6-1 and TRBJ1-5, with no clear D. The CDR3 runs 12 residues. The V and J ends lost 5 bases and 6 bases respectively, with 8 bases between them. Germline V gives CDR1 MNHNS, CDR2 SASEGT. The CDR3 region is CASSSRSQPQHF. CDR3 bases: TGTGCCAGCAGTTCCCGTAGTCAGCCCCAGCATTTT.

This chain uses TRBV15 with TRBJ2-1, with TRBD2 matching 7 bases. The germline V gene has CDR1 LNHNV and CDR2 YYDKDF (reference sequence). The junction had 20 bases not matched to a gene; V was cut back by 1 base and J by 2 bases. CDR3 size: 21 residues. The CDR3, as DNA: TGTGCCACCAGCAGAGTTACTAAGGAGACTAGCAGCTATTTTACCTACAATGAGCAGTTCTTC. It codes for CATSRVTKETSSYFTYNEQFF.

This clonotype was detected only a few times. The J gene is TRBJ2-1, the V gene TRBV4-1; D is undetermined. Germline values: CDR1 MGHRA, CDR2 YSYEKL. This CDR3 comprises 15 residues. Trimming shortened V by 0 bases and J by 4 bases, and 10 bases separated the two germline ends. This chain's CDR3 is CASSQDLVGYNEQFF. Written as DNA, the CDR3 is TGCGCCAGCAGCCAAGATCTCGTGGGATACAATGAGCAGTTCTTC.

This clonotype has more than one count but fewer than ten. V is TRBV6-1 and J is TRBJ2-3; D is undetermined. CDR3 length: 10 amino acids. Per the germline V gene, CDR1 is MNHNS and CDR2 is SASEGT. Trimming took off 10 bases at V and 7 bases at J, with 9 bases between the two ends. The CDR3: CATAHHTQYF. The CDR3 bases are TGTGCCACCGCCCACCATACGCAGTATTTT.